This T cell receptor (beta chain) was documented in a study of T cells in Graves' hyperthyroidism and ophthalmopathy. Amplification targeted TCR beta CDR3 regions from RNA transcripts. The HTBI primer set was used in a first-round RT-PCR of the TCR CDR3. TCRdb re-analysed the multiplex PCR reads in MiXCR, keeping a single row per CDR3 protein. The sample includes hundreds of thousands of distinct CDR3 sequences, roughly 46% of them seen just once. This clonotype appeared a few times. Its antigen is undetermined. This CDR3 has 15 amino acids. The V end was cut by 2 bases, the J end by 6 bases, with 14 bases between. Germline CDR1 is SGDLS and CDR2 is YYNGEE. Overall study results and limits: Most thyroid clonotypes expanded above 0.001 appeared in blood too.

V and J are TRBV9 and TRBJ1-4, with D perhaps matching TRBD1 (6 bases). The receptor was derived from an adult man with Graves' disease, either hyperthyroidism or ophthalmopathy (not recorded which). The specimen sequenced was peripheral blood or thyroid tissue (not recorded which). CDR3 loop: CASSVGEQGYEKLFF. The CDR3 DNA is TGTGCCAGCAGCGTTGGAGAACAGGGATATGAAAAACTGTTTTTT.